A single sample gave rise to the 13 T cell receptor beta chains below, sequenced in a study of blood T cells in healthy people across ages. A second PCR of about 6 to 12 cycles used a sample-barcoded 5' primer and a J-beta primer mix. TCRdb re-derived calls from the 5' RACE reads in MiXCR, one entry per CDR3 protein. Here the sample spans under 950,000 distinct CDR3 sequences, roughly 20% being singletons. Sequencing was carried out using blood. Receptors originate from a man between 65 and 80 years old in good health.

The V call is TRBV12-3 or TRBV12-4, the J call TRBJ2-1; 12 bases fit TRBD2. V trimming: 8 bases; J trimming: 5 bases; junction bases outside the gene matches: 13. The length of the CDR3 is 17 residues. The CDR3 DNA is TGTGCCAGCGCACTAGCGGGAGGAGGGGGATTAAACAATGAGCAGTTCTTC. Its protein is CASALAGGGGLNNEQFF.

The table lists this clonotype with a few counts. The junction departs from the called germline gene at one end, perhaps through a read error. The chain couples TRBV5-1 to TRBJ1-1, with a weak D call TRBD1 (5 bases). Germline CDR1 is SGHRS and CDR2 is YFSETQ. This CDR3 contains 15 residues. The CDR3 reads CASSRETALSTEAFF. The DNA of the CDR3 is TGCGCCAGCAGCAGAGAGACAGCTCTGAGCACTGAGGCTTTCTTT.

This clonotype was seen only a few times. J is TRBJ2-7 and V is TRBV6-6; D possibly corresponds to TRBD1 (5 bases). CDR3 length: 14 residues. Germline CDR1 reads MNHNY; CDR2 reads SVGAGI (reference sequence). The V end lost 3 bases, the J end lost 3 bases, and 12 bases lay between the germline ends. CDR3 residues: CASSYIQGDYEQYF. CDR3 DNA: TGTGCCAGCAGTTATATCCAAGGGGACTACGAGCAGTACTTC.

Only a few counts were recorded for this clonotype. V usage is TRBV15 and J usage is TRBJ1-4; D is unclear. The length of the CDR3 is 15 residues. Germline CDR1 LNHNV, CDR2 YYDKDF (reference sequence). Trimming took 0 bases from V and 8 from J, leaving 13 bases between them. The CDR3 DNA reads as TGTGCCACCAGCAGAGATAAGGCAGTTTTGGAAAAACTGTTTTTT. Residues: CATSRDKAVLEKLFF.

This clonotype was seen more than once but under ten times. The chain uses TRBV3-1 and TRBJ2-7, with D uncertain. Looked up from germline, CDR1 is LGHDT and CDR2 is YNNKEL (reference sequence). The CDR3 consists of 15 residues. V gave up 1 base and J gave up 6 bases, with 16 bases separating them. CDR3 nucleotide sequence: TGTGCCAGCAGCCAAGTGTTCGGGCTAGAGGTCGAGCAGTACTTC. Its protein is CASSQVFGLEVEQYF.

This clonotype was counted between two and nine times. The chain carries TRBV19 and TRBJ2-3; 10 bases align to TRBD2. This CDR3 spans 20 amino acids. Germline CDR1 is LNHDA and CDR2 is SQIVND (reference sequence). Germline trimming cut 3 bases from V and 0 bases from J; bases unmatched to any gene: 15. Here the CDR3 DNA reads TGTGCCAGTAGTATCGAGCTAACTAGCGGGGCATTATACAGCACAGATACGCAGTATTTT. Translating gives CASSIELTSGALYSTDTQYF.

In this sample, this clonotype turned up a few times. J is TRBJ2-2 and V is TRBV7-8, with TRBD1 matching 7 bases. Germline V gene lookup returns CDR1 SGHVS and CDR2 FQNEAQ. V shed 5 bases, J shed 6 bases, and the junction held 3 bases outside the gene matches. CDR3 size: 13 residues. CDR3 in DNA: TGTGCCAGCAGCCGACAGGGTTCCGGGGAGCTGTTTTTT. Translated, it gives CASSRQGSGELFF. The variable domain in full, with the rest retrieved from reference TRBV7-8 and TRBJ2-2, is GAGVSQSPRYKVAKRGQDVALRCDPISGHVSLFWYQQALGQGPEFLTYFQNEAQLDKSGLPSDRFFAERPEGSVSTLKIQRTQQEDSAVYLCASSRQGSGELFFGEGSRLTVL.

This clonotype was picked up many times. CDR3 sequence (DNA): TGTGCCAGCAGCCGGGGGAGCTCCTATAATTCACCCCTCCACTTT. Its translation: CASSRGSSYNSPLHF. The chain joins TRBV7-3 to TRBJ1-6; D possibly corresponds to TRBD1 (5 bases). V dropped 5 bases and J dropped 0 bases, with 8 bases sitting between them. There are 15 residues in the CDR3. CDR1 and CDR2 from the germline V gene are SGHTA and FQGTGA.

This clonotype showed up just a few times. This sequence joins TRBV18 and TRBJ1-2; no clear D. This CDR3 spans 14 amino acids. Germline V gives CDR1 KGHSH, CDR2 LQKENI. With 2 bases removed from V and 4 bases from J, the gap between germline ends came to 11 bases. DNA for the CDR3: TGTGCCAGCTCACCAGGCGGAAAAACCTATGGCTACACCTTC. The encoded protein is CASSPGGKTYGYTF.

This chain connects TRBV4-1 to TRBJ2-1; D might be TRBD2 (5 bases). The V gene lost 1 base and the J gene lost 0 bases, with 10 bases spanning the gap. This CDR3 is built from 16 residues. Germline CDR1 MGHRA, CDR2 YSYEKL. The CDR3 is CASSQGMGDSYNEQFF. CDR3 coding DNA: TGCGCCAGCAGCCAAGGGATGGGAGACTCCTACAATGAGCAGTTCTTC.

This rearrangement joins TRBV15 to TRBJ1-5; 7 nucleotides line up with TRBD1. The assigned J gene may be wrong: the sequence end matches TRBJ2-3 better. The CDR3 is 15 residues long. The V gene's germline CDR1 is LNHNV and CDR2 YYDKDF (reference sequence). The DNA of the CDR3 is TGTGCCACCAGCAGAGATCAGACAGGGAATCAGCCCCAGTATTTT. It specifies CATSRDQTGNQPQYF.

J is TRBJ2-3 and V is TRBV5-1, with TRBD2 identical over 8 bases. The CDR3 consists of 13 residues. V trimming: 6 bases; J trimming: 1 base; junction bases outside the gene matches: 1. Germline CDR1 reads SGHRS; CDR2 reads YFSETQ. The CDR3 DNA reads TGCGCCAGCAATAGCGGGGGCACAGATACGCAGTATTTT. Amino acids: CASNSGGTDTQYF. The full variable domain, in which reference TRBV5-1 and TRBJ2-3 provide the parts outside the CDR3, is KAGVTQTPRYLIKTRGQQVTLSCSPISGHRSVSWYQQTPGQGLQFLFEYFSETQRNKGNFPGRFSGRQFSNSRSEMNVSTLELGDSALYLCASNSGGTDTQYFGPGTRLTVL.

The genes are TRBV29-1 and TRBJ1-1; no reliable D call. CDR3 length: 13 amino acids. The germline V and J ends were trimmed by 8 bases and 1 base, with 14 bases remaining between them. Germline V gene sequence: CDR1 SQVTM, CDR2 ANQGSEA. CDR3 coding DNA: TGCAGCCCTCGACGTGCAGGGAACACTGAAGCTTTCTTT. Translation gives CSPRRAGNTEAFF.